The T cell receptor (beta chain) under discussion was sequenced for a study of prognosis after radiotherapy for stage I lung cancer. About the research overall: It was SBRT that served as radiotherapy, in 3 to 5 fractions with a biologically effective dose of at least 100 Gy. Findings and limits, study-wide: The study found that unique TCR clone counts fell after stereotactic body radiation therapy, median roughly 10,000 versus 7,000.

The CDR3 runs to 17 residues. From germline, CDR1 is LNHNV and CDR2 YYDKDF (reference sequence). The trim removed 0 bases at V and 1 base at J, leaving 6 bases unmatched. This clonotype is termed medium-sized (0.01 to 0.1%). Its antigen remains unidentified. Multiplex PCR in two rounds served to amplify TCR beta CDR3 from genomic DNA. The use of primers specific to each TRBV and TRBJ gene characterized first-round PCR. Each CDR3 protein gets one entry after TCRdb re-called the multiplex PCR reads with MiXCR. This repertoire shows 15,000 to 20,000 distinct CDR3 sequences, roughly 28% found once; its top ten account for approximately 31%. Blood was drawn (around 5.8 milliliters of peripheral blood) at each of two time points.

The chain is built from TRBV15 and TRBJ2-3; TRBD2 agrees at 8 bases. The receptor's source is a donor of 50 years or more with non-small cell lung cancer. The material sequenced was PBMCs, taken before or after stereotactic body radiation therapy (not recorded which). The DNA of the CDR3 is TGTGCCACCAGCAGAGATAATAGCGGGGTAGGCACAGATACGCAGTATTTT. It encodes CATSRDNSGVGTDTQYF.